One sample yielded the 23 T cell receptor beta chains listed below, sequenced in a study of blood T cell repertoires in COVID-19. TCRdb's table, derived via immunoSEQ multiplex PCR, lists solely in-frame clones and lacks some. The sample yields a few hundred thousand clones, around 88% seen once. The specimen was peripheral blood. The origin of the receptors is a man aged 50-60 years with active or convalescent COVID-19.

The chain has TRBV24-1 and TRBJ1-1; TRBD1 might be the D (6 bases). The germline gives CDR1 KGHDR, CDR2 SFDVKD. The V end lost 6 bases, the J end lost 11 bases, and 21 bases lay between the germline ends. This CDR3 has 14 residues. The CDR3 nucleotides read TGTGCCACCAGTAATCTTAGGGGGGGCGCTGTGGCTTTCTTT. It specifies CATSNLRGGAVAFF.

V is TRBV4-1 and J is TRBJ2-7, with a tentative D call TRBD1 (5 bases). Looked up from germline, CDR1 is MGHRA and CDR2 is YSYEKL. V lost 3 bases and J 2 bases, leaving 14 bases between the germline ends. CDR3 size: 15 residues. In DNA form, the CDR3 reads TGCGCCAGCAGCCAGGGTGAACAGGCCGCCTACGAGCAGTACTTC. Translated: CASSQGEQAAYEQYF.

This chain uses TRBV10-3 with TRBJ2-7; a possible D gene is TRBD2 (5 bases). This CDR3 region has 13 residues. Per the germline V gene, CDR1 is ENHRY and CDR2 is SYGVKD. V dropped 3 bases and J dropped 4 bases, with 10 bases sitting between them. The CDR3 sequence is CAISDLVAYEQYF. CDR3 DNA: TGTGCCATCAGTGATCTAGTAGCGTACGAGCAGTACTTC.

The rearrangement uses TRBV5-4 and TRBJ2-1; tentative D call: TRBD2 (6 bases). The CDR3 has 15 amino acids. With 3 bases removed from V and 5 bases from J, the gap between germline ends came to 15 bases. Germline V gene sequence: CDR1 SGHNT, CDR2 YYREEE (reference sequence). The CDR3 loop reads CASSSPGLSDNEQFF. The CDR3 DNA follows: TGTGCCAGCAGCTCTCCGGGACTGTCTGACAATGAGCAGTTCTTC.

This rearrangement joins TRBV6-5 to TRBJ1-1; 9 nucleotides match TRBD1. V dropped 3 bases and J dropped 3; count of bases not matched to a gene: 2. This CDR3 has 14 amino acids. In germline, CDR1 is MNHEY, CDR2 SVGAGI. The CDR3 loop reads CASSYRTGDTEAFF. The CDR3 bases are TGTGCCAGCAGTTATCGGACAGGGGACACTGAAGCTTTCTTT.

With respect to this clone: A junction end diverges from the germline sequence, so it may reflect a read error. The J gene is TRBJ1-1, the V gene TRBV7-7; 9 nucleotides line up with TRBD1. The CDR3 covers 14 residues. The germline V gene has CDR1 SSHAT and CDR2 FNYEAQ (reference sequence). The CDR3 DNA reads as TGTGCTAGCAGCCCCCGGACAGGGGACACTGAAGCTTTCTTT. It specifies CASSPRTGDTEAFF.

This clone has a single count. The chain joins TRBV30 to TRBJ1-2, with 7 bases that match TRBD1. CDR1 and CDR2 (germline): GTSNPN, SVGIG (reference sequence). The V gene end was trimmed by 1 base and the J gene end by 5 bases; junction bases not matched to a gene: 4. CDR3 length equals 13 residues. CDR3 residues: CAWSAQTGYGYTF. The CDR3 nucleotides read TGTGCCTGGAGTGCTCAGACAGGGTATGGCTACACCTTC. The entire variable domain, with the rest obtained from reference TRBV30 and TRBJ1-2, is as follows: SQTIHQWPATLVQPVGSPLSLECTVEGTSNPNLYWYRQAAGRGLQLLFYSVGIGQISSEVPQNLSASRPQDRQFILSSKKLLLSDSGFYLCAWSAQTGYGYTFGSGTRLTVV.

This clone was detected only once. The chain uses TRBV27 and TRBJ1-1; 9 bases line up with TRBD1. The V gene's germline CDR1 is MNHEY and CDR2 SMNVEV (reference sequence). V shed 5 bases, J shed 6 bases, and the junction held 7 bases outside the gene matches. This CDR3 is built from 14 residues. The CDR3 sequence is CASSPLTGGAEAFF. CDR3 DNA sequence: TGTGCCAGCAGTCCCCTGACAGGGGGTGCTGAAGCTTTCTTT.

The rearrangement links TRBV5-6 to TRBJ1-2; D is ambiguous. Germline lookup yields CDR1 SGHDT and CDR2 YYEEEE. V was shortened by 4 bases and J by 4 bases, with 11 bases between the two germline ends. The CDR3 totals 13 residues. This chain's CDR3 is CASSPETGYGYTF. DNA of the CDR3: TGTGCCAGCAGCCCGGAGACCGGCTATGGCTACACCTTC.

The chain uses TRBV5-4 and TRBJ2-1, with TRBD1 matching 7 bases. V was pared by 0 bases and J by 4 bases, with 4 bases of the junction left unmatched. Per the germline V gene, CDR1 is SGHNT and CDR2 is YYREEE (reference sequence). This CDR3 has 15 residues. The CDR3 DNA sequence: TGTGCCAGCAGCTTGGTAGGGGGCGCGTACAATGAGCAGTTCTTC. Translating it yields CASSLVGGAYNEQFF.

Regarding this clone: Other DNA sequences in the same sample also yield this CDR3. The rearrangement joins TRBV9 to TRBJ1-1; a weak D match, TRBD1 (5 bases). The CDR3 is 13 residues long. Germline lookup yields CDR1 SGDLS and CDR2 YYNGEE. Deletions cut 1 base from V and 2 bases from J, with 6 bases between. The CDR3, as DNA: TGTGCCAGCAGCGTACAGGGTAACACTGAAGCTTTCTTT. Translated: CASSVQGNTEAFF. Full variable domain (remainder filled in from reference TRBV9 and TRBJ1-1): DSGVTQTPKHLITATGQRVTLRCSPRSGDLSVYWYQQSLDQGLQFLIQYYNGEERAKGNILERFSAQQFPDLHSELNLSSLELGDSALYFCASSVQGNTEAFFGQGTRLTVV.

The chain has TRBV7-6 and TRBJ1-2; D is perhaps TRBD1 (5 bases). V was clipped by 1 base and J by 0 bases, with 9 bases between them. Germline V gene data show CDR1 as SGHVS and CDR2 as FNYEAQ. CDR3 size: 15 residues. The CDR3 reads CASSLEGRANYGYTF. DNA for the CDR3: TGTGCCAGCAGCTTAGAGGGCAGGGCTAACTATGGCTACACCTTC.

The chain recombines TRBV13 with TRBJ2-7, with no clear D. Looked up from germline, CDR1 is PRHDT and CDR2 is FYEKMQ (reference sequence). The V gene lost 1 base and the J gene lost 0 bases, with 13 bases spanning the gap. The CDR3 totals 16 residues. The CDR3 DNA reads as TGTGCCAGCAGCTTAGCCGCATTTTCCAGCTCCTACGAGCAGTACTTC. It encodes CASSLAAFSSSYEQYF.

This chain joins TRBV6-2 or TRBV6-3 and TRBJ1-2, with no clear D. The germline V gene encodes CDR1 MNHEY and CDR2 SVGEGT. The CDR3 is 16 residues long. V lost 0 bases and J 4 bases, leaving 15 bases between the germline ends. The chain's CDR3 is CASSYSMRVSGYGYTF. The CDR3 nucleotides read TGTGCCAGCAGTTACTCGATGAGGGTTTCGGGCTATGGCTACACCTTC.

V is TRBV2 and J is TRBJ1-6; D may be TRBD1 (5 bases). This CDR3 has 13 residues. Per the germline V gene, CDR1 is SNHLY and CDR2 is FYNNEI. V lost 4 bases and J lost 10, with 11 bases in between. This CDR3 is CASSGGRRSPLHF. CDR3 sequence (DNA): TGTGCCAGCAGTGGGGGCAGAAGGTCACCCCTCCACTTT. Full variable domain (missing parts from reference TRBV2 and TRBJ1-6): EPEVTQTPSHQVTQMGQEVILRCVPISNHLYFYWYRQILGQKVEFLVSFYNNEISEKSEIFDDQFSVERPDGSNFTLKIRSTKLEDSAMYFCASSGGRRSPLHFGNGTRLTVT.

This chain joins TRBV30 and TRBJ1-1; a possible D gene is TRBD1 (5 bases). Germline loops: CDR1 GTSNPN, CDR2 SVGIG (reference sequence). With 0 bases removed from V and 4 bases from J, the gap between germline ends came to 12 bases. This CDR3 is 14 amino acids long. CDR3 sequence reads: CAWSVVRATTEAFF. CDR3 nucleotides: TGTGCCTGGAGTGTGGTCAGGGCAACCACTGAAGCTTTCTTT.

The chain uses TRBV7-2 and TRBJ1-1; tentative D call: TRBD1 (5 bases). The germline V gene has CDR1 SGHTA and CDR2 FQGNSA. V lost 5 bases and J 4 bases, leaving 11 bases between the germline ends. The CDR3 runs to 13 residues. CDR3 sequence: CASSLRASTEAFF. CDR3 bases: TGTGCCAGCAGCCTCAGGGCTTCCACTGAAGCTTTCTTT.

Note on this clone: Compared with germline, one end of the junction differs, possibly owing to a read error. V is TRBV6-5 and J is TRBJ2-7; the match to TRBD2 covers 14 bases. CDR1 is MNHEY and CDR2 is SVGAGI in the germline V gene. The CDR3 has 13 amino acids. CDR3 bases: TGTGCCAGCAGGGGGACTAGCGGGGGACCGCCCCCCTTC. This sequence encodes CASRGTSGGPPPF.

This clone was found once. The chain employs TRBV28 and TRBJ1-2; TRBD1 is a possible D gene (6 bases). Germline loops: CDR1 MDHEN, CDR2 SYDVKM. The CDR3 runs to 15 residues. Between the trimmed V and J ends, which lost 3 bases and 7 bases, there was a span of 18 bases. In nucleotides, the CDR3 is TGTGCCAGCAGTTTGAGACAGGCCCTCCTTTCTGGCTACACCTTC. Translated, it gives CASSLRQALLSGYTF.

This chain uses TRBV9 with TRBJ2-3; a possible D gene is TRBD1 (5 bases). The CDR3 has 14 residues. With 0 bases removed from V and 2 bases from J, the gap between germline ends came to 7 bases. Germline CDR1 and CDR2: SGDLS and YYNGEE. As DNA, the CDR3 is TGTGCCAGCAGCGTAGCAGGGTTCACAGATACGCAGTATTTT. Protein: CASSVAGFTDTQYF.

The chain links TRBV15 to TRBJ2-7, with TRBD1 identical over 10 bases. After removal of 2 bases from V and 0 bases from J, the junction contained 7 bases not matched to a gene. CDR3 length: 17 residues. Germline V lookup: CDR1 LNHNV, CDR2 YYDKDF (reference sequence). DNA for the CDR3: TGTGCCACCAGCAGACTCGACGGACAGGGGGTCTCCTACGAGCAGTACTTC. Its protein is CATSRLDGQGVSYEQYF.

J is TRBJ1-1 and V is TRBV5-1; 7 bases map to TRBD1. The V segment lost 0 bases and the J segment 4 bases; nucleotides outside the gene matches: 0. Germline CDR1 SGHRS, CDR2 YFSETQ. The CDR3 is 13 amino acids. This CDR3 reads CASSLGTGTEAFF. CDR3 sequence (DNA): TGCGCCAGCAGCTTGGGGACAGGCACTGAAGCTTTCTTT.

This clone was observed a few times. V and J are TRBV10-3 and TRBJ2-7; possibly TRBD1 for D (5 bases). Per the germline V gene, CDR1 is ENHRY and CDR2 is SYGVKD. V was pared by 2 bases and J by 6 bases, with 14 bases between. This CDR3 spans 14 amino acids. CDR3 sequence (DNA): TGTGCCATCAGTGAGCGGCAGGGTATTGGCGAGCAGTACTTC. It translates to CAISERQGIGEQYF.